This paragraph covers one T cell receptor beta chain sequence. The record originates from a study of technical replicates of blood from a handful of donors. The assay was immunoSEQ multiplex PCR, and TCRdb's table has in-frame clones only and misses some. The table shows 75,000 to 100,000 clones, with 95% occurring only once. Germline CDR1 GTSNPN, CDR2 SVGIG (reference sequence). This CDR3 has 12 residues. The V and J ends lost 4 bases and 5 bases respectively, with 10 bases between them. This sequence originates from a human donor in good health. The specimen was T cells isolated from PBMCs. This chain links TRBV30 with TRBJ2-3, with D perhaps TRBD1 (5 bases). The CDR3 DNA sequence: TGTGCCTGGACAGGGAACGGAGATACGCAGTATTTT. Amino acid sequence: CAWTGNGDTQYF.